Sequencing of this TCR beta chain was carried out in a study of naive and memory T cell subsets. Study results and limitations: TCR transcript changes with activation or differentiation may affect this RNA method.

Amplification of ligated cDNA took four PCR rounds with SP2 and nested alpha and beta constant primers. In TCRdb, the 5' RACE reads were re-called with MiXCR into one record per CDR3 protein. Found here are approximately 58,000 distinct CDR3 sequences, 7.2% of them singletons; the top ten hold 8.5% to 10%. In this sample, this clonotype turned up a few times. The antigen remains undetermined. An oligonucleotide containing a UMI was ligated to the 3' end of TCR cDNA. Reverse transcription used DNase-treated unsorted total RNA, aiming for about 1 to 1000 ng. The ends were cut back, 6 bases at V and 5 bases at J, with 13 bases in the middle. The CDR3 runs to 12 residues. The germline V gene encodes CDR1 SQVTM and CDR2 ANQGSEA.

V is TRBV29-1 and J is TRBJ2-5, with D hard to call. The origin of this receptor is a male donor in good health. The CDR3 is CSVLISRETQYF. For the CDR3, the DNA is TGCAGCGTGCTCATAAGCAGGGAGACCCAGTACTTC. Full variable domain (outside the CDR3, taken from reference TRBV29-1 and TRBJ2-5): SAVISQKPSRDICQRGTSLTIQCQVDSQVTMMFWYRQQPGQSLTLIATANQGSEATYESGFVIDKFPISRPNLTFSTLTVSNMSPEDSSIYLCSVLISRETQYFGPGTRLLVL.